The T cell receptor (beta chain) described here comes from a study of blood T cell repertoires in COVID-19. TCRdb keeps only in-frame clones here, not all; method: immunoSEQ multiplex PCR. There are over 250,000 clones in the sample; under 90% occur only once, and under 4.5% lies in the top ten. Sequenced input: PBMCs or T cells enriched from blood (not recorded which). The sequence derives from a man under 40 with acute COVID-19.

The CDR3 DNA sequence: TGTGCCAGCAGTTACGGACAGGGGAGTTCACCCCTCCACTTT. It codes for CASSYGQGSSPLHF. The chain uses TRBV6-5 and TRBJ1-6, with 9 bases that match TRBD1. Per germline, CDR1 MNHEY and CDR2 SVGAGI. The CDR3 covers 14 residues. Losses at the gene ends were 2 bases for V and 9 bases for J; bases not matched to a gene: 2.